This T cell receptor (beta chain) stems from a study of blood T cell repertoires in COVID-19. Study context: The United States, Italy and Spain provided the acute and convalescent COVID-19 samples.

Profiling relied on immunoSEQ multiplex PCR, and the TCRdb table lists in-frame clones only, not all of them. Among about 230,000 clones listed, 86% were seen once. With V trimmed by 3 bases and J by 5 bases, 3 bases remained unmatched. This CDR3 contains 13 residues. This TCR derives from a man between 45 and 60 years old with COVID-19, enrolled during active disease. The chain carries TRBV12-3 or TRBV12-4 and TRBJ2-5, with 7 bases identical to TRBD2. Sequencing input: peripheral blood. The CDR3 nucleotides read TGTGCCAGCAGTTTCGGGAGGTTGGAGACCCAGTACTTC. It codes for CASSFGRLETQYF.